A single TCR beta chain is shown here with its context. Its antigen target is currently unknown. Base qualities are not provided; no much larger clone lies one nucleotide away. The immunoSEQ kit was used, according to the manufacturer's recommendations, to generate TCR beta libraries from genomic DNA. To prepare libraries, a first multiplex PCR with proprietary primers was run, followed by a second PCR that added unique barcodes, and a bead cleanup was done after each round. Each sample batch included a kit-provided positive control reaction and a negative control reaction. The final libraries underwent checking on an Agilent 4200 TapeStation D1000 ScreenTape, volumetric pooling, and quantification by qPCR. Sequencing ran on an Illumina NextSeq500 with a MidOutput 150-cycle cartridge, using 156 Read1 and 15 Index1 cycles with kit custom primers. The pooled library was loaded at roughly 0.94 pM with an approximately 21% PhiX control spike-in. As for the original processing: The vendor-processed data were analyzed in R, and a clonotype was defined as all T cells that share the same CDR3 nucleotide sequence. In the clone abundance analyses, frequencies in each sample were normalized to that sample's 10,000 most abundant clones. Before analysis, public T cell clones were removed, and these numbered fewer than six per sample on average. A difference in abundance of at least 32-fold between compartments was used to define tumor-enriched and baseline blood-enriched clonotypes. Clonotypes expanded or contracted between blood time points were identified with a beta-binomial differential abundance model. Tumor-blood repertoire similarity was measured with the Baroni-Urbani and Buser coefficient, and groups were compared using two-tailed Wilcoxon tests in R. TCRdb provides this immuneACCESS table in a form limited to in-frame rearrangements. Some clones are lacking; in checked studies, under half of them reflect an unresolved V gene, and why the rest are absent is not known. Clone size and V and J calls were adopted from that table, with D and trimming inferred from the DNA. The sample table shows 150,000 to 200,000 clones, and 88% are seen once. Around 10% of the sample rests with the top ten.

The sample comes from a study of radiation and T cells in renal cell carcinoma (dated by TCRdb to about 2020). With respect to the entire study: TCR beta sequencing covered some 55 samples in total, comprising some 26 tumors and about 27 peripheral blood samples. The last blood draw happened 4 weeks after radiation, timed to coincide with nephrectomy. A total of about 4 million unique CDR3 nucleotide sequences, encoding 2.7 million or so unique CDR3 amino acid sequences, were found across all 53 samples. The investigation overall reported the following: Blood repertoire dynamics were not followed beyond 4 weeks after treatment. Effects of radiation dose or scheduling on the TCR repertoire could not be addressed with the single-armed trial design. In blood, the top tumor clonotypes increased between baseline and 2 weeks post-radiation and then shrank by 4 weeks, which suggests that tumor-resident clones expanded only transiently. Because pretreatment tumor biopsies were not available, the baseline intratumoral presence of clonotypes could not be determined.

V loses 4 bases at its end and J loses 6 bases; junction bases beyond the gene matches: 6. The germline V gene sets CDR1 to MNHNS and CDR2 to SASEGT. The CDR3 goes from the cysteine to the phenylalanine over 14 residues. Solely the CDR3 DNA is kept, with 42 bases framed from the first base. The time point label, read with the paper, signifies: blood 4 weeks post-SBRT, at nephrectomy. What this sample's treatment or condition label stands for: 15 Gy SBRT to primary tumor, nephrectomy 4 weeks later. Samples were obtained from a clinical trial, in which 15 Gy stereotactic body radiation therapy was delivered to primary renal cell carcinomas and nephrectomy was performed 4 weeks later. To follow tumor-enriched clonotypes, peripheral blood was collected serially from radiation-treated patients at baseline and again at 2 weeks and 4 weeks after SBRT. Renal cell carcinoma with clear cell pathology was present in all patients. The QIAamp DNA Blood Mini Kit (Qiagen) was used to prepare genomic DNA for TCR sequencing. The analyses included only samples that passed all quality control checks.

The V gene is TRBV6-1 and the J gene is TRBJ1-1; 9 bases in the junction line up with TRBD1. The input for sequencing was blood, taken from a patient whose treatment included radiotherapy and nephrectomy. The sequence came from a woman between 50 and 59 years old with renal cell carcinoma. The CDR3 loop reads CASSVGTGTAEAFF. The DNA sequence follows: TGTGCCAGCAGTGTTGGGACAGGGACGGCTGAAGCTTTCTTT.